Reported below is one T cell receptor (beta chain). This record comes from a study of cytomegalovirus exposure and HLA in healthy donors. This CDR3 has 14 residues. With 7 bases clipped from V and 0 bases from J, the junction kept 7 bases outside the gene matches. From germline, CDR1 is SQVTM and CDR2 ANQGSEA. Clones were read by immunoSEQ multiplex PCR, and TCRdb kept only the in-frame ones, dropping some. The sample consists of roughly 150,000 clones, less than 90% of them appearing once. The chain joins TRBV29-1 to TRBJ2-7; the match to TRBD1 covers 9 bases. Input material: PBMCs. This sequence originates from a woman aged 18-30 years in good health and CMV-seronegative. The CDR3 loop reads CSALWTGDSYEQYF. CDR3 DNA sequence: TGCAGCGCCCTATGGACAGGGGACTCCTACGAGCAGTACTTC.